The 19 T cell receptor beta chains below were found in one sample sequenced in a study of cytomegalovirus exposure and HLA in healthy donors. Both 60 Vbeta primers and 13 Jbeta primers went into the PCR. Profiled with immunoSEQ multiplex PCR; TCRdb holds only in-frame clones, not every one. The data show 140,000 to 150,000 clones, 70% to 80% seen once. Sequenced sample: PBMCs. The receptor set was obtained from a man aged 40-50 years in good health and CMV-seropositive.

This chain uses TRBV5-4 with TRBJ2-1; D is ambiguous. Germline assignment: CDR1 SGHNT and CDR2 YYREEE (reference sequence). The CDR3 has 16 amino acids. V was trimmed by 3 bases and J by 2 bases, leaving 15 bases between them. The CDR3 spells CASSSNARSAYNEQFF. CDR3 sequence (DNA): TGTGCCAGCAGCTCGAATGCGCGGAGCGCCTACAATGAGCAGTTCTTC.

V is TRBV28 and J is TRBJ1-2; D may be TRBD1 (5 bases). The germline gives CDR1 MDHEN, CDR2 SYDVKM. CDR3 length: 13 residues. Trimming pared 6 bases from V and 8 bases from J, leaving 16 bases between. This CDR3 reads CASRTGQAPGYTF. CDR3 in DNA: TGTGCCAGCAGAACTGGACAAGCCCCAGGCTACACCTTC.

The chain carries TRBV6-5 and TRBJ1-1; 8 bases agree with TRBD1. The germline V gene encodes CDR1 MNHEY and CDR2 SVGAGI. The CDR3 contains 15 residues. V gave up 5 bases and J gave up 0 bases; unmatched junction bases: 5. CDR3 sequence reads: CASSQETGVNTEAFF. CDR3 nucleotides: TGTGCCAGCAGTCAAGAGACAGGGGTGAACACTGAAGCTTTCTTT.

CDR3 nucleotide sequence: TGTGCCAGCAGCTTGTGTGGGGGGGAAGAGACCCAGTACTTC. Its translation: CASSLCGGEETQYF. This chain uses TRBV11-2 with TRBJ2-5; TRBD2 matches at 7 bases. V dropped 3 bases and J dropped 3; count of bases not matched to a gene: 4. Germline lookup yields CDR1 SGHAT and CDR2 FQNNGV. The CDR3 runs to 14 residues.

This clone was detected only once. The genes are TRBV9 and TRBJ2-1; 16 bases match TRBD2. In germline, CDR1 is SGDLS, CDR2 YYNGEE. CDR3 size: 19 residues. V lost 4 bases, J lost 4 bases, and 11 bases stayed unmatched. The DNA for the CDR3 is TGTGCCAGCAGCAAGCCCGGGACTAGCGGGAGGGAGGGATACAATGAGCAGTTCTTC. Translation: CASSKPGTSGREGYNEQFF.

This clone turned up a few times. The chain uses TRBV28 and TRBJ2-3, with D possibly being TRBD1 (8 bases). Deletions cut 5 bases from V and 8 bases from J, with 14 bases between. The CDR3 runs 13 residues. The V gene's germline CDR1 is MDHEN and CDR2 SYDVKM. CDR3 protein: CASSATGEGTQYF. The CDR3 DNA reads TGTGCCAGCAGTGCGACAGGGGAGGGTACGCAGTATTTT.

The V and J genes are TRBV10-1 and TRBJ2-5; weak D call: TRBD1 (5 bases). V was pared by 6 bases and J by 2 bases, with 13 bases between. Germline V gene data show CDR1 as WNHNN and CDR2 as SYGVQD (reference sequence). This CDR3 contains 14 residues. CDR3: CASRADSPQETQYF. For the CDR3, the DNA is TGCGCCAGCAGAGCCGACAGTCCACAAGAGACCCAGTACTTC.

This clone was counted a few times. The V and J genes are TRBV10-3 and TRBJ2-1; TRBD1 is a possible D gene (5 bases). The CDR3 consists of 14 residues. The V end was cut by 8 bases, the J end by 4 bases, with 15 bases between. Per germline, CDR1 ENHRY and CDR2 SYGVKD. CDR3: CAIRYSDIYNEQFF. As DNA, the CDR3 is TGTGCCATCCGCTACTCGGACATTTACAATGAGCAGTTCTTC.

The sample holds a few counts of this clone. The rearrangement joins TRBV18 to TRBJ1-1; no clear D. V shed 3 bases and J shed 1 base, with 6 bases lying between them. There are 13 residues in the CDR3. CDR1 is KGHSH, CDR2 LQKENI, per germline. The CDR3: CASSPQKNTEAFF. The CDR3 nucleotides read TGTGCCAGCTCACCCCAGAAGAACACTGAAGCTTTCTTT. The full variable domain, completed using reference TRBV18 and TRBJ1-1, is NAGVMQNPRHLVRRRGQEARLRCSPMKGHSHVYWYRQLPEEGLKFMVYLQKENIIDESGMPKERFSAEFPKEGPSILRIQQVVRGDSAAYFCASSPQKNTEAFFGQGTRLTVV.

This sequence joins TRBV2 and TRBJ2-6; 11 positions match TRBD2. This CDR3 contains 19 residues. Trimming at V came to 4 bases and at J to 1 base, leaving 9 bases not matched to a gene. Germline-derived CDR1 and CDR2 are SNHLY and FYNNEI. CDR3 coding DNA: TGTGCCAGCAGTGGCTCTAGCGGGAGGATCCGTTCTGGGGCCAACGTCCTGACTTTC. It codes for CASSGSSGRIRSGANVLTF.

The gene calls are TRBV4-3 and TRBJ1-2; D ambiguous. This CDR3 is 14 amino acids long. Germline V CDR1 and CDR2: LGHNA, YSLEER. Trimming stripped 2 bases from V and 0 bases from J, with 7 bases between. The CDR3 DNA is TGCGCCAGCAGCCAAAATCTAGCTAACTATGGCTACACCTTC. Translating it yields CASSQNLANYGYTF.

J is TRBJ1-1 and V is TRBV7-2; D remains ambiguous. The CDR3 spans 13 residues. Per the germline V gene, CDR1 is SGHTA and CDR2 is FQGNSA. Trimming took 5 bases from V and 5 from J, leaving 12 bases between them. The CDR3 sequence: CASSRAGETEAFF. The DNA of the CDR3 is TGTGCCAGCAGCAGAGCCGGGGAAACTGAAGCTTTCTTT.

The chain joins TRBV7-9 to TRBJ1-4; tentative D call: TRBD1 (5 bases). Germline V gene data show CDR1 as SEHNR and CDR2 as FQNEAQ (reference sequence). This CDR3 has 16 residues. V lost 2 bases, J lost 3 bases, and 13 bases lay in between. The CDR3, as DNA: TGTGCCAGCAGCTTACGGGCCAGGGATGCTAATGAAAAACTGTTTTTT. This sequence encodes CASSLRARDANEKLFF.

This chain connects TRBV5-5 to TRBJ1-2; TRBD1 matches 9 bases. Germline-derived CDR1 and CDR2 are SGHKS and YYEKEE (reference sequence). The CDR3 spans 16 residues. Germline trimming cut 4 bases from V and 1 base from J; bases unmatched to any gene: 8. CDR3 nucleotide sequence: TGTGCCAGCAGCAGAGCCGGGACAGGGTTTAACTATGGCTACACCTTC. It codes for CASSRAGTGFNYGYTF.

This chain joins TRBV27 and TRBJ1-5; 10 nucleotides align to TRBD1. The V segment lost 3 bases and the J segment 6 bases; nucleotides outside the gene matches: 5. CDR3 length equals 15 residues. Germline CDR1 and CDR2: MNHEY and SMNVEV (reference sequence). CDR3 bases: TGTGCCAGCAGTTTCTCCGGGACAGGGGTTCAGCCCCAGCATTTT. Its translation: CASSFSGTGVQPQHF.

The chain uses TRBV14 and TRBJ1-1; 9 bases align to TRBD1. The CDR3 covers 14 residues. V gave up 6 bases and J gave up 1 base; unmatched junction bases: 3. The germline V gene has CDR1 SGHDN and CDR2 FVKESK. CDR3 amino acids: CASRGQGTNTEAFF. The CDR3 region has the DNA TGTGCCAGCAGGGGACAGGGAACGAACACTGAAGCTTTCTTT.

In DNA form, the CDR3 reads TGTGCCAGCAGCCAAGCGCACAGTATGCCGTACTTC. Translation gives CASSQAHSMPYF. This chain joins TRBV14 and TRBJ2-7; D is ambiguous. CDR3 length: 12 residues. The germline gives CDR1 SGHDN, CDR2 FVKESK. Trimming took off 1 base at V and 12 bases at J, with 13 bases between the two ends.

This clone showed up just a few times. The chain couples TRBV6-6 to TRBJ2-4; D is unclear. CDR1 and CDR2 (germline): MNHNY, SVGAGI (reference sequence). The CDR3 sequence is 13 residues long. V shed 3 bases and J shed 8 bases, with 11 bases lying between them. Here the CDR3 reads CASSYAPADIQYF. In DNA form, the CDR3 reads TGTGCCAGCAGTTATGCCCCCGCGGACATTCAGTACTTC.

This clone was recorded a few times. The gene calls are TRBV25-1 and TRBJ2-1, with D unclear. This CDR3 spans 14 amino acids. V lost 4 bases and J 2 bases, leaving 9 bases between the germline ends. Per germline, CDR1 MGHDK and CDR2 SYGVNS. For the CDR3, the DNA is TGTGCCAGCAGTGGTCGTATCCCCTACAATGAGCAGTTCTTC. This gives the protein CASSGRIPYNEQFF.